A selection of T cell receptor beta chains follows, all from one sample in a study of blood T cell repertoires in COVID-19. Clones were sequenced by immunoSEQ multiplex PCR, and TCRdb holds only the in-frame ones, with some missing. The sample includes roughly 87,000 clones, 80% to 90% of them seen just once. Material: peripheral blood. All receptors come from a woman aged 80 or older with active COVID-19. The CDR3 runs from the conserved cysteine through the conserved F or W. The order of the fields is V gene, J gene, CDR3 protein.

>TRBV4-3|TRBJ1-5
CASSQDRTDGQPQHF
>TRBV6-2/TRBV6-3|TRBJ2-3
CASSYRRFTDTQYF
>TRBV28|TRBJ1-5
CASSLFRGGHSNQPQHF
>TRBV21-1|TRBJ2-1
CASSQRNYDRGDEQFF
>TRBV18|TRBJ2-7
CASSPPYAGGDEQYF
>TRBV20-1|TRBJ2-7
CSASTASSYEQYF
>TRBV9|TRBJ2-7
CASSAGTSIDEQYF
>TRBV7-2|TRBJ1-3
CASSLAQNDRDGNTIYF
>TRBV28|TRBJ1-2
CASTPRVAYGYTF
>TRBV27|TRBJ1-2
CASSFGTGLGYTF
>TRBV10-3|TRBJ2-3
CAISESRGGRSDTQYF
>TRBV5-1|TRBJ2-2
CASSGQTDTGELFF
>TRBV9|TRBJ1-3
CASTTQGVSGNTIYF
>TRBV18|TRBJ2-5
CASSLFRQGMKETQYF
>TRBV18|TRBJ2-7
CASSPRIAGGSYEQYF
>TRBV11-1|TRBJ1-3
CASSSNDRPRDTIYF
>TRBV18|TRBJ2-1
CASSPGQVNEQFF
>TRBV7-2|TRBJ2-3
CASSSNPQDTQYF